This is a list of T cell receptor beta chains from one sample in a study of blood T cell repertoires in COVID-19. Produced via immunoSEQ multiplex PCR; TCRdb's table is partial and in-frame only. The data contain 270,000 or so clones, about 87% of them singletons. Sequenced input: peripheral blood. The receptors derive from a human donor in a cohort sampled during active COVID-19. Each CDR3 is given with its conserved first and last residue. Each record gives: V gene, CDR3 length, D gene, clone size, J gene, CDR3 DNA, CDR3 protein. The D gene is left open where the match is weak. Some rows have no size entry. The others give once, few or many, or a class for an expanded clone.

V gene: TRBV7-8; CDR3 length: 18; D gene: TRBD2; clone size: .; J gene: TRBJ2-3; CDR3 DNA: TGTGCCAGCAGCTTCCCCTTGGAGGTAGCGGGGAGCACAGATACGCAGTATTTT; CDR3 protein: CASSFPLEVAGSTDTQYF
V gene: TRBV7-9; CDR3 length: 15; D gene: .; clone size: few; J gene: TRBJ2-7; CDR3 DNA: TGTGCCAGCAGCTTAGGGATAGGGAGTAAGTACGAGCAGTACTTC; CDR3 protein: CASSLGIGSKYEQYF
V gene: TRBV16; CDR3 length: 15; D gene: .; clone size: .; J gene: TRBJ1-5; CDR3 DNA: TGTGCCAGCAGCCAAGGTGAACATAGCAATCAGCCCCAGCATTTT; CDR3 protein: CASSQGEHSNQPQHF
V gene: TRBV7-9; CDR3 length: 17; D gene: TRBD2; clone size: .; J gene: TRBJ2-3; CDR3 DNA: TGTGCCAGCAGCTTAGGGGCTAGCGGGGCTCGCACAGATACGCAGTATTTT; CDR3 protein: CASSLGASGARTDTQYF
V gene: TRBV14; CDR3 length: 16; D gene: TRBD1; clone size: .; J gene: TRBJ2-7; CDR3 DNA: TGTGCCAGCAGCCAAGATGGGGACAGCAAAACCTACGAGCAGTACTTC; CDR3 protein: CASSQDGDSKTYEQYF
V gene: TRBV9; CDR3 length: 14; D gene: TRBD1; clone size: .; J gene: TRBJ1-2; CDR3 DNA: TGTGCCAGCAGGCAGGGGGCGCGGAACTATGGCTACACCTTC; CDR3 protein: CASRQGARNYGYTF
V gene: TRBV29-1; CDR3 length: 14; D gene: TRBD2; clone size: .; J gene: TRBJ2-3; CDR3 DNA: TGCAGCGCCAGTAGCGGGAGAGGGGCAGATACGCAGTATTTT; CDR3 protein: CSASSGRGADTQYF
V gene: TRBV6-4; CDR3 length: 15; D gene: .; clone size: few; J gene: TRBJ2-3; CDR3 DNA: TGTGCCAGCAGTGACTCACCGGGAGACCCAGATACGCAGTATTTT; CDR3 protein: CASSDSPGDPDTQYF
V gene: TRBV10-3; CDR3 length: 14; D gene: .; clone size: .; J gene: TRBJ1-1; CDR3 DNA: TGTGCCATCAGTGGGGAGGTCACGAACACTGAAGCTTTCTTT; CDR3 protein: CAISGEVTNTEAFF
V gene: TRBV18; CDR3 length: 19; D gene: .; clone size: once; J gene: TRBJ1-3; CDR3 DNA: TGTGCCAGCTCACCACTCGAGTCAGGCCGCACAGGGATTGGAAACACCATATATTTT; CDR3 protein: CASSPLESGRTGIGNTIYF
V gene: TRBV7-6; CDR3 length: 10; D gene: .; clone size: .; J gene: TRBJ2-5; CDR3 DNA: TGTGCCAGCGGGCAGGGGACCCAGTACTTC; CDR3 protein: CASGQGTQYF
V gene: TRBV4-1; CDR3 length: 15; D gene: .; clone size: .; J gene: TRBJ1-2; CDR3 DNA: TGCGCCAGCAGCCAAGACCCCGGACAGAACTATGGCTACACCTTC; CDR3 protein: CASSQDPGQNYGYTF
V gene: TRBV29-1; CDR3 length: 15; D gene: TRBD1; clone size: .; J gene: TRBJ1-2; CDR3 DNA: TGCAGCGTTGAAGGGTATGGGACAGGGAGAGGAGGCTACACCTTC; CDR3 protein: CSVEGYGTGRGGYTF
V gene: TRBV7-6; CDR3 length: 16; D gene: TRBD1; clone size: .; J gene: TRBJ1-4; CDR3 DNA: TGTGCCAGCAGCCCGATTACAGGGGTTGCGGGTGAGAAACTGTTTTTT; CDR3 protein: CASSPITGVAGEKLFF